Below, 7 T cell receptor beta chains from the same sample are listed, as sequenced in a study of technical replicates of blood from several donors. Some clones are missing from TCRdb's copy, which holds only in-frame ones; the method was immunoSEQ multiplex PCR. This repertoire shows some 48,000 clones, around nine tenths found once; its top ten account for under 4%. The specimen sequenced was PBMCs. The receptors here all came from a human donor in good health. Some clones in this sample may be carry-over from other donors' samples.

The chain couples TRBV29-1 to TRBJ2-1; TRBD2 is a possible D gene (6 bases). CDR1 is SQVTM and CDR2 is ANQGSEA in the germline V gene. The CDR3 runs to 12 residues. V was shortened by 4 bases and J by 9 bases, with 13 bases between the two germline ends. CDR3 nucleotide sequence: TGCAGCGTTGTCGCGGGATCTCTTGAGCAGTTCTTC. This encodes CSVVAGSLEQFF.

This chain uses TRBV30 with TRBJ2-7; TRBD2 matches at 16 bases. The germline V gene encodes CDR1 GTSNPN and CDR2 SVGIG (reference sequence). The V segment lost 0 bases and the J segment 1 base; nucleotides outside the gene matches: 9. This CDR3 has 19 residues. Here the CDR3 DNA reads TGTGCCTGGAGTGTGACCGGGACTAGCGGGAGGGGGAAGTCCTACGAGCAGTACTTC. It encodes CAWSVTGTSGRGKSYEQYF.

This chain links TRBV2 with TRBJ2-3; 7 positions match TRBD1. V gave up 5 bases and J gave up 13 bases; unmatched junction bases: 9. The CDR3 has 12 residues. Per the germline V gene, CDR1 is SNHLY and CDR2 is FYNNEI. The CDR3 DNA is TGTGCCAGCAGTTTTGGACAGGATAGAAAGTATTTT. As protein: CASSFGQDRKYF.

CDR3 sequence (DNA): TGTGCCAGCAGTCCCGGTCCCAATCAGCCCCAGCATTTT. Translation: CASSPGPNQPQHF. This chain connects TRBV6-5 to TRBJ1-5; D gene uncertain. The CDR3 spans 13 residues. Trimming pared 5 bases from V and 3 bases from J, leaving 8 bases between. The V gene's germline CDR1 is MNHEY and CDR2 SVGAGI.

The rearrangement joins TRBV6-5 to TRBJ1-1; possibly TRBD1 for D (6 bases). V lost 2 bases, J lost 2 bases, and 12 bases lay in between. Germline CDR1 reads MNHEY; CDR2 reads SVGAGI. CDR3 length: 15 amino acids. The CDR3, as DNA: TGTGCCAGCAGTTACCGGGGACAAGTTAACACTGAAGCTTTCTTT. Its protein is CASSYRGQVNTEAFF.

V is TRBV11-2 and J is TRBJ2-7; TRBD2 agrees at 11 bases. Germline CDR1 is SGHAT and CDR2 is FQNNGV. The CDR3 extends over 15 amino acids. With 2 bases clipped from V and 4 bases from J, the junction kept 4 bases outside the gene matches. The CDR3: CASSLTSGRGYEQYF. Written as DNA, the CDR3 is TGTGCCAGCAGCTTAACTAGCGGGAGAGGGTACGAGCAGTACTTC.

The V gene is TRBV27, the J gene TRBJ2-3; 9 bases align to TRBD2. V dropped 6 bases and J dropped 1; count of bases not matched to a gene: 2. The CDR3 sequence is 14 residues long. The germline V gene has CDR1 MNHEY and CDR2 SMNVEV (reference sequence). The chain's CDR3 is CASRLAGGTDTQYF. CDR3 nucleotides: TGTGCCAGCAGACTAGCGGGTGGCACAGATACGCAGTATTTT.